Shown below are 9 T cell receptor beta chains from a single sample sequenced in a study of CD8+ T cells in alopecia areata. The sample's treatment: oral pan-JAK inhibitor, 5-10 mg twice daily. In each case, RNA was isolated and then reverse transcribed into cDNA as the sequencing template. The table came from immunoSEQ multiplex PCR; TCRdb's copy has only in-frame clones and leaves some out. The sample contains about 110,000 clones, around 50% of which appear only once. The material sequenced was CD8+ T cells sorted from blood, taken at week 24, from a patient treated with tofacitinib. These receptors all come from a human donor with alopecia areata.

J is TRBJ1-1 and V is TRBV27; 8 nucleotides match TRBD1. V trimming: 3 bases; J trimming: 1 base; junction bases outside the gene matches: 4. Per germline, CDR1 MNHEY and CDR2 SMNVEV (reference sequence). This CDR3 spans 15 amino acids. The CDR3 bases are TGTGCCAGCAGTTTGGTCGGGACAGGGAACACTGAAGCTTTCTTT. Its protein is CASSLVGTGNTEAFF.

This clone was seen a few times. V is TRBV7-2 and J is TRBJ2-2; perhaps TRBD1 as D (7 bases). CDR1 and CDR2 (germline): SGHTA, FQGNSA. V dropped 6 bases and J dropped 5 bases, with 16 bases sitting between them. This CDR3 contains 15 residues. The CDR3 sequence: CASSYTGAGTGELFF. The CDR3 DNA follows: TGTGCCAGCAGTTACACAGGGGCGGGGACCGGGGAGCTGTTTTTT.

CDR3: CASRDRGHNEQFF. DNA of the CDR3: TGTGCCAGCCGGGACAGGGGTCACAATGAGCAGTTCTTC. The chain carries TRBV7-2 and TRBJ2-1, with 10 nucleotides matching TRBD1. Germline trimming cut 8 bases from V and 5 bases from J; bases unmatched to any gene: 3. Germline assignment: CDR1 SGHTA and CDR2 FQGNSA. There are 13 residues in the CDR3.

There are a few counts of this clone. This rearrangement joins TRBV29-1 to TRBJ2-7; TRBD1 matches at 8 bases. Germline lookup yields CDR1 SQVTM and CDR2 ANQGSEA. This CDR3 region has 14 residues. V shed 6 bases and J 2 bases; nucleotides not matched to a gene: 9. The CDR3 nucleotides read TGCAGCGTCGCCGCGACAGGGGTAACCTACGAGCAGTACTTC. This codes for CSVAATGVTYEQYF.

This chain joins TRBV30 and TRBJ2-7; D call uncertain. CDR1 is GTSNPN, CDR2 SVGIG, per germline (reference sequence). This CDR3 is built from 12 residues. V was cut by 4 bases and J by 2 bases, with 9 bases left in between. The CDR3 is CAWKGGTYEQYF. In nucleotides, the CDR3 is TGTGCCTGGAAAGGCGGAACCTACGAGCAGTACTTC.

V gene TRBV27 combines with J gene TRBJ1-1; TRBD1 matches 9 bases. Germline V gene data show CDR1 as MNHEY and CDR2 as SMNVEV (reference sequence). The junction had 3 bases not matched to a gene; V was cut back by 0 bases and J by 4 bases. The CDR3 runs 15 residues. CDR3 sequence reads: CASSLSVGQGTEAFF. The CDR3 coding sequence is TGTGCCAGCAGTTTATCAGTGGGACAGGGCACTGAAGCTTTCTTT.

J is TRBJ2-2 and V is TRBV29-1, with D tentatively TRBD2 (5 bases). The CDR3 contains 14 residues. Germline CDR1 is SQVTM and CDR2 is ANQGSEA. The V and J ends lost 7 bases and 1 base respectively, with 13 bases between them. The CDR3 loop is CSAPGRKNTGELFF. The CDR3 coding sequence is TGCAGCGCTCCGGGAAGAAAGAACACCGGGGAGCTGTTTTTT.

The rearrangement joins TRBV2 to TRBJ2-6; D might be TRBD2 (5 bases). The germline V gene encodes CDR1 SNHLY and CDR2 FYNNEI. This CDR3 region has 18 residues. The V and J ends lost 1 base and 1 base respectively, with 14 bases between them. The CDR3 sequence is CASSEVHPRGSGANVLTF. The CDR3 region has the DNA TGTGCCAGCAGTGAAGTGCACCCCCGGGGATCTGGGGCCAACGTCCTGACTTTC.

This clone was seen more than once but under ten times. The V and J genes are TRBV5-6 and TRBJ2-1; no firm D call. Trimming shortened V by 2 bases and J by 7 bases, and 4 bases separated the two germline ends. The CDR3 consists of 11 residues. The germline V gene encodes CDR1 SGHDT and CDR2 YYEEEE. DNA for the CDR3: TGTGCCAGCAGCTTACAAAATGAGCAGTTCTTC. Translating gives CASSLQNEQFF.